The 30 T cell receptor beta chains reported below all come from one sample, sequenced in a study of patients and donors after allogeneic stem cell transplantation. Each CDR3 protein is one row after TCRdb ran MiXCR on the RT-PCR reads. The table shows about 960,000 distinct CDR3 sequences, with about 20% occurring only once. Source material: blood, either unsorted or a sorted T cell fraction (not recorded which). The receptor source for this set is a human donor who was either an allogeneic HSCT recipient or a stem cell or donor lymphocyte infusion donor (not recorded which). It is not recorded whose cells these are; they may come from a transplant donor.

This clonotype was detected only a few times. The chain recombines TRBV10-2 with TRBJ2-7, with D possibly being TRBD2 (5 bases). The ends were cut back, 3 bases at V and 0 bases at J, with 9 bases in the middle. The CDR3 is 14 residues long. Looked up from germline, CDR1 is WSHSY and CDR2 is SAAADI. The CDR3: CASSDRLSSYEQYF. The CDR3, as DNA: TGCGCCAGCAGTGATCGACTAAGCTCCTACGAGCAGTACTTC.

The J gene is TRBJ1-1, the V gene TRBV7-9, with D possibly TRBD1 on 6 matching bases. V dropped 5 bases and J dropped 0 bases, with 16 bases sitting between them. This CDR3 has 16 amino acids. Germline V lookup: CDR1 SEHNR, CDR2 FQNEAQ (reference sequence). The CDR3 here is CASSRGTGHLNTEAFF. The CDR3 DNA reads TGTGCCAGCAGCCGTGGCACGGGACATTTGAACACTGAAGCTTTCTTT. Full variable domain (missing parts from reference TRBV7-9 and TRBJ1-1): DTGVSQNPRHKITKRGQNVTFRCDPISEHNRLYWYRQTLGQGPEFLTYFQNEAQLEKSRLLSDRFSAERPKGSFSTLEIQRTEQGDSAMYLCASSRGTGHLNTEAFFGQGTRLTVV.

This clonotype was seen a handful of times. This rearrangement joins TRBV5-6 to TRBJ2-5, with D perhaps matching TRBD2 (5 bases). Trimming cost V 3 bases and J 2 bases, with 20 bases left between them. Germline assignment: CDR1 SGHDT and CDR2 YYEEEE. The CDR3 has 17 amino acids. CDR3 coding DNA: TGTGCCAGCAGCTGGGCCACTGGACTGACAAAGCAAGAGACCCAGTACTTC. Its translation is CASSWATGLTKQETQYF.

V is TRBV20-1 and J is TRBJ1-2; no definite D call. Germline CDR1 reads DFQATT; CDR2 reads SNEGSKA (reference sequence). The V end lost 1 base, the J end lost 2 bases, and 11 bases lay between the germline ends. The CDR3 spans 14 residues. CDR3 residues: CSARARELNYGYTF. Here the CDR3 DNA reads TGCAGTGCTAGAGCTCGGGAACTGAACTATGGCTACACCTTC.

This clonotype was picked up a small number of times. The chain is built from TRBV7-2 and TRBJ1-5, with a weak D call TRBD1 (5 bases). Germline V gives CDR1 SGHTA, CDR2 FQGNSA. Trimming removed 1 base from V and 4 bases from J, with 14 bases in between. This CDR3 spans 16 amino acids. CDR3 loop: CASSLEGSGWNQPQHF. The CDR3 DNA reads as TGTGCCAGCAGCTTAGAAGGGTCAGGGTGGAATCAGCCCCAGCATTTT.

The chain has TRBV9 and TRBJ2-1, with TRBD1 as a possible D gene (6 bases). The CDR3 extends over 13 amino acids. Germline-derived CDR1 and CDR2 are SGDLS and YYNGEE. Trimming pared 4 bases from V and 8 bases from J, leaving 13 bases between. The CDR3 sequence: CASSRDIGDEQFF. The CDR3 DNA reads TGTGCCAGCAGCCGGGACATCGGGGATGAGCAGTTCTTC.

This clonotype was seen many times. The chain has TRBV10-3 and TRBJ2-1, with D possibly matching TRBD1 (5 bases). CDR3 length equals 14 residues. V lost 0 bases, J lost 4 bases, and 7 bases lay in between. Germline-derived CDR1 and CDR2 are ENHRY and SYGVKD. The chain's CDR3 is CAISESGPYNEQFF. The DNA for the CDR3 is TGTGCCATCAGTGAGTCGGGGCCATACAATGAGCAGTTCTTC.

This clonotype was found a few times. V gene TRBV29-1 combines with J gene TRBJ2-7; 8 bases agree with TRBD1. V shed 5 bases and J 0 bases; nucleotides not matched to a gene: 3. The CDR3 loop spans 13 amino acids. Germline V gives CDR1 SQVTM, CDR2 ANQGSEA. As DNA, the CDR3 is TGCAGCGTTTCCGGACAGGGCTCCTACGAGCAGTACTTC. It translates to CSVSGQGSYEQYF.

The J gene is TRBJ2-5, the V gene TRBV20-1; D remains ambiguous. V was trimmed by 1 base and J by 4 bases, leaving 4 bases between them. CDR1 is DFQATT and CDR2 is SNEGSKA in the germline V gene (reference sequence). This CDR3 has 11 residues. CDR3 residues: CSARVAETQYF. Written as DNA, the CDR3 is TGCAGTGCTAGAGTGGCAGAGACCCAGTACTTC.

This clonotype was detected many times. The chain has TRBV12-3 or TRBV12-4 and TRBJ1-4; a possible D gene is TRBD1 (6 bases). With 6 bases removed from V and 0 bases from J, the gap between germline ends came to 11 bases. The CDR3 spans 15 residues. The CDR3 loop is CASSRTEATNEKLFF. The CDR3 DNA reads TGTGCCAGCAGCAGGACAGAAGCAACTAATGAAAAACTGTTTTTT.

The rearrangement joins TRBV5-1 to TRBJ2-7; TRBD2 is a possible D gene (6 bases). The CDR3 is made up of 15 amino acids. Per germline, CDR1 SGHRS and CDR2 YFSETQ. Trimming pared 1 base from V and 3 bases from J, leaving 14 bases between. CDR3 nucleotides: TGCGCCAGCAGCTTGCGCGGGGACGGATTCTACGAGCAGTACTTC. Protein sequence: CASSLRGDGFYEQYF. Complete variable domain (other parts from reference TRBV5-1 and TRBJ2-7): KAGVTQTPRYLIKTRGQQVTLSCSPISGHRSVSWYQQTPGQGLQFLFEYFSETQRNKGNFPGRFSGRQFSNSRSEMNVSTLELGDSALYLCASSLRGDGFYEQYFGPGTRLTVT.

This clonotype was seen more than once but under ten times. The chain carries TRBV24-1 and TRBJ2-7; TRBD1 matches 10 bases. The CDR3 has 14 amino acids. V was clipped by 3 bases and J by 5 bases; unmatched bases: 3. Germline CDR1 KGHDR, CDR2 SFDVKD. The CDR3 DNA reads TGTGCCACCAGTGATCCCGGGACAGGGGACGAGCAGTACTTC. Its translation: CATSDPGTGDEQYF.

The V and J genes are TRBV3-1 and TRBJ1-1; D gene unclear. The V gene lost 3 bases and the J gene lost 5 bases, with 10 bases spanning the gap. The CDR3 is 13 amino acids. Germline V CDR1 and CDR2: LGHDT, YNNKEL (reference sequence). CDR3 sequence (DNA): TGTGCCAGCAGCCATACGGGTCCTACTGAAGCTTTCTTT. It translates to CASSHTGPTEAFF.

This clonotype has only a few counts. The chain carries TRBV9 and TRBJ2-1; D possibly matches TRBD1 or TRBD2 (6 bases each). The V end lost 3 bases, the J end lost 7 bases, and 11 bases lay between the germline ends. Germline V gene sequence: CDR1 SGDLS, CDR2 YYNGEE. The CDR3 loop spans 13 amino acids. CDR3: CASSETRGNEQFF. In DNA, the CDR3 is TGTGCCAGCAGCGAGACTAGGGGGAATGAGCAGTTCTTC.

This clonotype has only a few counts. The rearrangement uses TRBV12-3 or TRBV12-4 and TRBJ2-1; D call uncertain. V was clipped by 0 bases and J by 9 bases, with 9 bases between them. This CDR3 is built from 13 residues. Here the CDR3 reads CASSLALHIEQFF. CDR3 DNA: TGTGCCAGCAGTTTAGCGCTTCACATTGAGCAGTTCTTC.

J is TRBJ1-5 and V is TRBV6-1, with 7 bases matching TRBD1. J was trimmed by 0 bases and V by 9 bases; bases with no gene match: 8. The CDR3 is 15 amino acids. The germline CDR1 and CDR2 sequences are MNHNS and SASEGT. CDR3: CASFLNRGSNQPQHF. The CDR3 DNA reads TGTGCCAGTTTCTTGAACAGGGGTAGCAATCAGCCCCAGCATTTT.

This clonotype was seen repeatedly, ten times or more. The V gene is TRBV6-6, the J gene TRBJ1-2; D unresolved. The V gene's germline CDR1 is MNHNY and CDR2 SVGAGI (reference sequence). V lost 0 bases and J lost 7, with 9 bases in between. The CDR3 has 13 amino acids. The CDR3 loop is CASSYSKGSGYTF. CDR3 coding DNA: TGTGCCAGCAGTTACTCGAAAGGCAGTGGCTACACCTTC.

This clonotype was detected a few times. This chain connects TRBV6-1 to TRBJ2-3, with 8 bases aligning to TRBD2. CDR1 MNHNS and CDR2 SASEGT come from the germline V gene. The trim removed 8 bases at V and 2 bases at J, leaving 12 bases unmatched. CDR3 size: 16 residues. The CDR3 nucleotides read TGTGCCAGCCAAGATAACGGCGGGGGGTTCACAGATACGCAGTATTTT. The encoded protein is CASQDNGGGFTDTQYF.

This clonotype has a handful of counts. The chain couples TRBV4-1 to TRBJ2-7, with a weak D call TRBD1 (6 bases). CDR1 and CDR2 from the germline V gene are MGHRA and YSYEKL. The CDR3 spans 16 residues. V was cut by 0 bases and J by 2 bases, with 14 bases left in between. CDR3 amino acids: CASSQEWTVTTYEQYF. DNA for the CDR3: TGCGCCAGCAGCCAAGAATGGACAGTTACCACCTACGAGCAGTACTTC.

This clonotype occurred many times. This sequence joins TRBV5-1 and TRBJ2-7; 12 bases line up with TRBD1. This CDR3 region has 14 residues. CDR1 SGHRS and CDR2 YFSETQ come from the germline V gene. The V segment lost 3 bases and the J segment 4 bases; nucleotides outside the gene matches: 2. CDR3 sequence: CASSWGQGAYEQYF. The CDR3 DNA sequence: TGCGCCAGCAGCTGGGGACAGGGGGCGTACGAGCAGTACTTC.

The sample holds one count of this clonotype. The chain joins TRBV11-3 to TRBJ2-1; D perhaps matches TRBD2 (6 bases). This CDR3 comprises 15 residues. Germline V gene lookup returns CDR1 SGHNT and CDR2 YENEEA. The V end lost 3 bases, the J end lost 12 bases, and 21 bases lay between the germline ends. The CDR3 sequence is CASSFRTTKNELQFF. CDR3 nucleotides: TGTGCCAGCAGCTTTCGGACTACAAAAAATGAGTTGCAGTTCTTC.

This clonotype was counted only a few times. The gene calls are TRBV5-6 and TRBJ1-2, with D maybe TRBD1 (6 bases). Germline CDR1 reads SGHDT; CDR2 reads YYEEEE. V dropped 4 bases and J dropped 4 bases, with 20 bases sitting between them. This CDR3 comprises 16 residues. CDR3 sequence (DNA): TGTGCCAGCAGCCTCTTAGGAACAGGGTCTGGCTATGGCTACACCTTC. It specifies CASSLLGTGSGYGYTF.

The chain links TRBV6-2 or TRBV6-3 to TRBJ2-2; D gene uncertain. Germline V gene lookup returns CDR1 MNHEY and CDR2 SVGEGT. This CDR3 is 16 amino acids long. Trimming removed 7 bases from V and 2 bases from J, with 17 bases in between. CDR3 residues: CASTPWSLSNTGELFF. The CDR3 nucleotides are TGTGCCAGCACCCCCTGGTCACTCTCCAACACCGGGGAGCTGTTTTTT.

V gene TRBV6-1 combines with J gene TRBJ2-7; D not certain. The CDR3 has 14 residues. The V gene's germline CDR1 is MNHNS and CDR2 SASEGT. Trimming left V 6 bases short and J 0 bases short, with 12 bases between. CDR3 coding DNA: TGTGCCAGCAGCTCCTGGCCGAACTCCTACGAGCAGTACTTC. The encoded protein is CASSSWPNSYEQYF.

A few counts support this clonotype. The CDR3: CASSYPGGRYGYTF. CDR3 DNA sequence: TGCGCCAGCAGTTACCCAGGGGGCCGGTATGGCTACACCTTC. The J gene is TRBJ1-2, the V gene TRBV4-1; 8 nucleotides line up with TRBD1. Trimming took 6 bases from V and 5 from J; bases not matched to a gene: 8. The length of the CDR3 is 14 residues. Germline-derived CDR1 and CDR2 are MGHRA and YSYEKL.

This clonotype appeared a few times. The chain joins TRBV25-1 to TRBJ2-7; the D call may be TRBD1 or TRBD2 (6 bases each). The CDR3 is 14 residues long. With 2 bases removed from V and 4 bases from J, the gap between germline ends came to 12 bases. Looked up from germline, CDR1 is MGHDK and CDR2 is SYGVNS. In DNA, the CDR3 is TGTGCCAGCAGTGAACCGGGGGCGCGATACGAGCAGTACTTC. It encodes CASSEPGARYEQYF.

The chain couples TRBV7-2 to TRBJ1-1, with D hard to call. Trimming removed 1 base from V and 1 base from J, with 16 bases in between. Germline loops: CDR1 SGHTA, CDR2 FQGNSA. This CDR3 has 17 amino acids. Written as DNA, the CDR3 is TGTGCCAGCAGCTTAGATGTTGGCGGGCAGTCGAACACTGAAGCTTTCTTT. Its translation: CASSLDVGGQSNTEAFF.

This clonotype was counted only a few times. V gene TRBV7-7 combines with J gene TRBJ2-3; weak D call: TRBD2 (6 bases). Germline-derived CDR1 and CDR2 are SSHAT and FNYEAQ (reference sequence). This CDR3 region has 17 residues. V lost 5 bases to trimming and J lost 4 bases, with 22 bases between them. The CDR3 DNA reads TGTGCCAGCAGCCCCTCGGGGACTGCCTCTAGGGCAGATACGCAGTATTTT. Encoded protein: CASSPSGTASRADTQYF.

This clonotype was counted between two and nine times. The chain links TRBV5-5 to TRBJ2-3; D ambiguous. The V gene's germline CDR1 is SGHKS and CDR2 YYEKEE (reference sequence). The CDR3 sequence is 16 residues long. V lost 1 base, J lost 2 bases, and 14 bases lay in between. The CDR3 is CASSLIASTFTDTQYF. The CDR3 region has the DNA TGTGCCAGCAGCTTGATTGCTTCTACATTCACAGATACGCAGTATTTT.

This clonotype has just a few counts. The chain uses TRBV5-3 and TRBJ2-4; D gene uncertain. TRBV5-3 has ORF status, its function being uncertain. The CDR3 covers 13 residues. V dropped 2 bases and J dropped 4 bases, with 7 bases sitting between them. CDR3 sequence reads: CARSFDGKNIQYF. The CDR3 nucleotides read TGTGCCAGAAGCTTCGACGGGAAAAACATTCAGTACTTC.